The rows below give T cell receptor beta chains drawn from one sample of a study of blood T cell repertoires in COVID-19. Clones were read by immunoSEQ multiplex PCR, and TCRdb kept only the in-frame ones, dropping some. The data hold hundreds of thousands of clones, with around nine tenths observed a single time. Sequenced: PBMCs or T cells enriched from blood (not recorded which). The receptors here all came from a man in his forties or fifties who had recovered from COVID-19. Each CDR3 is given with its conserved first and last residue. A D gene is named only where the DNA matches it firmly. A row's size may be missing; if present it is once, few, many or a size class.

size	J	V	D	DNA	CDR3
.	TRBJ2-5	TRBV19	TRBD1	TGTGCCAGTAATACGGACAGGCTTGGCCAATACCAAGAGACCCAGTACTTC	CASNTDRLGQYQETQYF
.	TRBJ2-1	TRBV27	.	TGTGCCAGCATGATAACGGGACAAAACGTCTACAATGAGCAGTTCTTC	CASMITGQNVYNEQFF
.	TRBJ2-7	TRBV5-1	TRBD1	TGCGCCAGCAGCTCGGGGACAGCATCCTACGAGCAGTACTTC	CASSSGTASYEQYF
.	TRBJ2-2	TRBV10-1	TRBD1	TGCGCCAGCAGTCCGACAGGGACGAACACCGGGGAGCTGTTTTTT	CASSPTGTNTGELFF
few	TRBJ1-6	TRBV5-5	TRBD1	TGTGCCAGCAGCCCGGACAGGGCTGGCAATTCACCCCTCCACTTT	CASSPDRAGNSPLHF
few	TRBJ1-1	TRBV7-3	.	TGTGCCAGCAGCTTAATGGTGCAGGTGAAGAACACTGAAGCTTTCTTT	CASSLMVQVKNTEAFF
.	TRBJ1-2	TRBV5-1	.	TGCGCCAGCACAGAGGGCTATGGCTACACCTTC	CASTEGYGYTF
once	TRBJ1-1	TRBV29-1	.	TGCAGCGTTGTATATTCGACTGAAGCTTTCTTT	CSVVYSTEAFF
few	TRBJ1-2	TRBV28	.	TGTGCCAGCATCGAACCGGGGGGCGGCTACACCTTC	CASIEPGGGYTF
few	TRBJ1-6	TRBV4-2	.	TGTGCCAGCAGCCTTGGACCCGGGGTTGATTCACCCCTCCACTTT	CASSLGPGVDSPLHF
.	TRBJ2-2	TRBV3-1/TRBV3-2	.	TGTGCCAGCAGCCAAGAGGGGGGTACGAACACCGGGGAGCTGTTTTTT	CASSQEGGTNTGELFF
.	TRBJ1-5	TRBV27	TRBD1	TGTGCCAGCAGGAAAAGGGACAGTAGCAATCAGCCCCAGCATTTT	CASRKRDSSNQPQHF
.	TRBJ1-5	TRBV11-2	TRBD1	TGTGCCAGCAGCTCCGCCAGGACAGGGGGCTTCCAGCCCCAGCATTTT	CASSSARTGGFQPQHF
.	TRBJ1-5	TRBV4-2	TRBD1	TGTGCCAGCAGCCAAGATTGGACAGGGAATCAGCCCCAGCATTTT	CASSQDWTGNQPQHF
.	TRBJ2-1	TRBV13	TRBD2	TGTGCCAGCAGCATGCCGGGACTACTATACAATGAGCAGTTCTTC	CASSMPGLLYNEQFF
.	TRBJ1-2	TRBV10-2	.	TGCGCCAGCAGTGAGTCTGGGGGGACTCTTGCGGGCTACACCTTC	CASSESGGTLAGYTF
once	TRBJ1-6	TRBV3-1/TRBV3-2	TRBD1	TGTGCCAGCAGCCCGGGACAGGGTAATTCACCCCTCCACTTT	CASSPGQGNSPLHF
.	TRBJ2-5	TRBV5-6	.	TGTGCCAGCAGCATGGGGCAGGGGCATGAGACCCAGTACTTC	CASSMGQGHETQYF
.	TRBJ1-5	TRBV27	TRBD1	TGTGCCAGCAGACCTAACGGACAGGGTGGCAATCAGCCCCAGCATTTT	CASRPNGQGGNQPQHF
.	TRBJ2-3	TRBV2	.	TGTGCCAGCAGTAAAACAGTCCCGGATACGCAGTATTTT	CASSKTVPDTQYF
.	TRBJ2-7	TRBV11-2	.	TGTGCCAGCAGCTTCGGCCAGGGAAACTACGAGCAGTACTTC	CASSFGQGNYEQYF
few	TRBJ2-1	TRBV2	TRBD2	TGTGCCAGCATCAGCGGGGGGAATGAGCAGTTCTTC	CASISGGNEQFF
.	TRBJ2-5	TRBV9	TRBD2	TGTGCCAGCAGCGTAGGAGTTACGAGAAGGGGACTAGCGGGGGTTCAAGAGACCCAGTACTTC	CASSVGVTRRGLAGVQETQYF
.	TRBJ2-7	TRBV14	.	TGTGCCAGCAGCCTGAATAGCGAGCAGTACTTC	CASSLNSEQYF
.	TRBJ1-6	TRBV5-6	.	TGTGCCAGCAGCGGGGGACAAAACCCTTATAATTCACCCCTCCACTTT	CASSGGQNPYNSPLHF
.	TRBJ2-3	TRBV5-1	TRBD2	TGCGCCAGCGGAATAGCGGGGACTAGCACAGATACGCAGTATTTT	CASGIAGTSTDTQYF
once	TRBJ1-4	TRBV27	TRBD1	TGTGCCAGCAGTTCCTGGACAGGGGAAGGTGAAAAACTGTTTTTT	CASSSWTGEGEKLFF
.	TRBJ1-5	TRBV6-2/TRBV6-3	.	TGTGCCAGCAGCTATGAGCCCGGGGGCAATCAGCCCCAGCATTTT	CASSYEPGGNQPQHF
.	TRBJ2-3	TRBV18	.	TGTGCCAGCTCACCCCTCAGTTCTGGAGCGGACACAGATACGCAGTATTTT	CASSPLSSGADTDTQYF
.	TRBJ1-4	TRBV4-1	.	TGCGCCAGCAGCCAGTCAGGAGGGGCACTGACGGCGACTAATGAAAAACTGTTTTTT	CASSQSGGALTATNEKLFF
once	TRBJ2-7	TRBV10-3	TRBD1	TGTGCCATCAGTGACGGGACAGGGAGCTACGAGCAGTACTTC	CAISDGTGSYEQYF
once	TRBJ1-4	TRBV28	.	TGTGCCAGCAGTCAAAGTGTTTCAGGGAATTTGTTTTTT	CASSQSVSGNLFF
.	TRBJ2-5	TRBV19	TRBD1	TGTGCCAGTAGTACTGACAGGGGGCTTGGGGAGACCCAGTACTTC	CASSTDRGLGETQYF
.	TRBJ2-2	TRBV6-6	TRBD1	TGTGCCAGCAGGGGACAGTCGAACACCGGGGAGCTGTTTTTT	CASRGQSNTGELFF
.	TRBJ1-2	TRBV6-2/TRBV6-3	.	TGTGCCAGCAGTTACTCGATGGGGGCGGCTAACTATGGCTACACCTTC	CASSYSMGAANYGYTF
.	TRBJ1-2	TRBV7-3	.	TGTGCCAGCAGCGACTCCGGGACAATGAACTATGGCTACACCTTC	CASSDSGTMNYGYTF
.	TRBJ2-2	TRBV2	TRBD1	TGTGCCAGCAACTACAGGGGGGACACCGGGGAGCTGTTTTTT	CASNYRGDTGELFF
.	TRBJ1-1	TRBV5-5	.	TGTGCCAGCAGCTTGGCCACGGGTTACACTGAAGCTTTCTTT	CASSLATGYTEAFF
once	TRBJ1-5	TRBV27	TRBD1	TGTGCCAGCAGTCCGACAGGGGGCCAGAATCAGCCCCAGCATTTT	CASSPTGGQNQPQHF
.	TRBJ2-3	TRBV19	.	TGTGCCAGTAGTATTGTAGGGAGAGATACGCAGTATTTT	CASSIVGRDTQYF
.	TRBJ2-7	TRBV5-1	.	TGCGCCAGCAGCTTGTGGGGAACGGGAGATGCGGGCTCCTACGGGCAGTACTTC	CASSLWGTGDAGSYGQYF
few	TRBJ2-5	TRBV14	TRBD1	TGTGCCAGCAGCCAAGACTTCCGACAGGGGGCTGCCCAAGAGACCCAGTACTTC	CASSQDFRQGAAQETQYF
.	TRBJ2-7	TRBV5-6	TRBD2	TGTGCCAGCAGCTCGGGGGACCGCGGGACTAGCGGATTCTACGAGCAGTACTTC	CASSSGDRGTSGFYEQYF